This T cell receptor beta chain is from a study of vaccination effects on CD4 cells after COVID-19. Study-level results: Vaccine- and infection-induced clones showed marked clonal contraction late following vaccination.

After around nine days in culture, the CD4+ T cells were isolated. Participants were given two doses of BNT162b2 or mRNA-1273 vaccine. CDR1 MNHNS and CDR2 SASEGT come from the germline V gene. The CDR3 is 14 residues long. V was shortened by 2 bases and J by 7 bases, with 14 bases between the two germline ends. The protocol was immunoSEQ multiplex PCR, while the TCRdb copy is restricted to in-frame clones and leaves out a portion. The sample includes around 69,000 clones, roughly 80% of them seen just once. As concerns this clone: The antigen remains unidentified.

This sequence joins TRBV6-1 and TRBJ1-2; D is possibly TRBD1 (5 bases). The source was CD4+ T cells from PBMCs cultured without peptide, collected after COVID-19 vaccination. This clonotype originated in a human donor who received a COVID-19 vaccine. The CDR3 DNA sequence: TGTGCCAGCAGTGAATCTTTAAGCAGGGCTGGCTACACCTTC. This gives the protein CASSESLSRAGYTF.